The text below deals with one TCR beta chain. Its target is not known. This CDR3 has 14 residues. V was clipped by 0 bases and J by 4 bases, with 7 bases between them. Germline CDR1 and CDR2: ENHRY and SYGVKD. The sample comes from a study of identical twins. Study-level points and caveats: Beta out-of-frame sequences showed weaker excess sharing between twins. Cord blood's abundant beta clonotypes had fewer insertions, unlike memory repertoires.

A template switching step contributed a universal primer site, while unique molecular identifiers were present in the cDNA. Each CDR3 protein is one row after TCRdb ran MiXCR on the 5' RACE reads. The sample records about 530,000 distinct CDR3 sequences, approximately 20% being singletons. The sample also formed part of further work on yellow fever vaccine responses in identical twins. That publication notes: Twins reportedly appeared to share part of their vaccine T cell response while keeping part individual.

V usage is TRBV10-3 and J usage is TRBJ1-3; no definite D call. This sequence was found in a woman aged 18-29 years in good health. The sequenced material came from CD4+ T cells sorted from blood. CDR3 amino acids: CAISESATGNTIYF. CDR3 coding DNA: TGTGCCATCAGTGAGTCTGCCACAGGAAACACCATATATTTT.